These 22 T cell receptor beta chains were all obtained from the same sample, sequenced in a study of blood T cell repertoires in COVID-19 (TCRdb year 2020). Library creation used the immunoSEQ multiplex PCR assay. Here the immuneACCESS table is served through TCRdb, limited to in-frame sequences with V and J called. Missing clones are a known gap in these copies; in checked studies unresolved V genes cover under half, and the rest lacks a known reason. This sample holds roughly 330,000 clones; about 90% were observed only once. In total, the top ten clones hold roughly 5.3% of the sample. Input material: PBMCs or T cells enriched from blood (not recorded which). Receptor source: a woman in her thirties who had recovered from COVID-19.

The chain employs TRBV9 and TRBJ1-1, with D perhaps TRBD1 (5 bases). Germline CDR1 SGDLS, CDR2 YYNGEE. V was pared by 1 base and J by 9 bases, with 13 bases between. The CDR3 is 13 amino acids. CDR3 sequence reads: CASSVTMEGQAFF. The CDR3 DNA reads TGTGCCAGCAGCGTAACGATGGAGGGGCAAGCTTTCTTT.

The rearrangement joins TRBV15 to TRBJ1-1; D gene unclear. Per germline, CDR1 LNHNV and CDR2 YYDKDF (reference sequence). The ends were cut back, 1 base at V and 5 bases at J, with 14 bases in the middle. This CDR3 is built from 15 residues. The CDR3 loop is CATSRGGEGRTEAFF. CDR3 DNA: TGTGCCACCAGCAGAGGGGGAGAAGGGAGGACTGAAGCTTTCTTT.

The chain joins TRBV6-2 or TRBV6-3 to TRBJ2-3; D unclear. The germline V gene encodes CDR1 MNHEY and CDR2 SVGEGT. Trimming pared 6 bases from V and 2 bases from J, leaving 18 bases between. The CDR3 spans 16 residues. The CDR3: CASSLGGTTLTDTQYF. The CDR3 DNA sequence: TGTGCCAGCAGCCTAGGTGGTACGACACTCACAGATACGCAGTATTTT.

The J gene is TRBJ2-3, the V gene TRBV5-1; unclear D gene. Germline V gene lookup returns CDR1 SGHRS and CDR2 YFSETQ. Between the trimmed V and J ends, which lost 4 bases and 5 bases, there was a span of 14 bases. The CDR3 loop spans 14 amino acids. Here the CDR3 reads CASSVRNGRDTQYF. DNA of the CDR3: TGCGCCAGCAGCGTCAGGAACGGAAGAGATACGCAGTATTTT. Drawing the rest from reference TRBV5-1 and TRBJ2-3, the complete variable domain is KAGVTQTPRYLIKTRGQQVTLSCSPISGHRSVSWYQQTPGQGLQFLFEYFSETQRNKGNFPGRFSGRQFSNSRSEMNVSTLELGDSALYLCASSVRNGRDTQYFGPGTRLTVL.

The CDR3 region has the DNA TGTGCCAGCAGCTTAGGCGAGGGGGTAATCTATGGCTACACCTTC. It yields the protein CASSLGEGVIYGYTF. The V and J genes are TRBV7-9 and TRBJ1-2; a weak D match, TRBD1 (6 bases). The CDR3 covers 15 residues. The germline gives CDR1 SEHNR, CDR2 FQNEAQ (reference sequence). Trimming shortened V by 1 base and J by 4 bases, and 13 bases separated the two germline ends.

This clone was found once. The J gene is TRBJ1-1, the V gene TRBV19, with 8 bases identical to TRBD1. Germline loops: CDR1 LNHDA, CDR2 SQIVND (reference sequence). The CDR3 runs to 14 residues. The ends lost 4 bases at V and 1 base at J; junction bases unmatched: 2. The CDR3 loop reads CASSRTGTNTEAFF. CDR3 sequence (DNA): TGTGCCAGTAGTAGGACAGGGACGAACACTGAAGCTTTCTTT. Full variable domain (rest looked up from reference TRBV19 and TRBJ1-1): DGGITQSPKYLFRKEGQNVTLSCEQNLNHDAMYWYRQDPGQGLRLIYYSQIVNDFQKGDIAEGYSVSREKKESFPLTVTSAQKNPTAFYLCASSRTGTNTEAFFGQGTRLTVV.

The gene calls are TRBV5-1 and TRBJ1-1; 7 bases are shared with TRBD1. J gave up 0 bases and V 2 bases, and 4 bases lay outside the gene matches. The CDR3 runs 15 residues. The germline CDR1 and CDR2 sequences are SGHRS and YFSETQ. The CDR3 region is CASSLLTGVNTEAFF. CDR3 coding DNA: TGCGCCAGCAGCTTACTTACAGGGGTGAACACTGAAGCTTTCTTT. Looking up the rest from reference TRBV5-1 and TRBJ1-1 gives the full variable domain: KAGVTQTPRYLIKTRGQQVTLSCSPISGHRSVSWYQQTPGQGLQFLFEYFSETQRNKGNFPGRFSGRQFSNSRSEMNVSTLELGDSALYLCASSLLTGVNTEAFFGQGTRLTVV.

The chain carries TRBV2 and TRBJ2-1, with unresolved D. Germline V gene sequence: CDR1 SNHLY, CDR2 FYNNEI. V was clipped by 7 bases and J by 5 bases, with 9 bases between them. The CDR3 totals 12 residues. The CDR3 DNA sequence: TGTGCCAGCATTCACCGGGACAATGAGCAGTTCTTC. Its translation: CASIHRDNEQFF. The full variable domain, in which reference TRBV2 and TRBJ2-1 provide the parts outside the CDR3, is EPEVTQTPSHQVTQMGQEVILRCVPISNHLYFYWYRQILGQKVEFLVSFYNNEISEKSEIFDDQFSVERPDGSNFTLKIRSTKLEDSAMYFCASIHRDNEQFFGPGTRLTVL.

The chain links TRBV7-2 to TRBJ2-2, with 7 positions matching TRBD2. The CDR3 length is 14 residues. V trimming: 5 bases; J trimming: 5 bases; junction bases outside the gene matches: 5. Germline CDR1 SGHTA, CDR2 FQGNSA. Here the CDR3 reads CASSRDYFTGELFF. The DNA of the CDR3 is TGTGCCAGCAGCCGGGACTACTTTACCGGGGAGCTGTTTTTT.

There are a few counts of this clone. The J gene is TRBJ2-2, the V gene TRBV19; 9 positions agree with TRBD2. CDR1 is LNHDA and CDR2 is SQIVND in the germline V gene (reference sequence). CDR3 size: 15 residues. With 7 bases clipped from V and 5 bases from J, the junction kept 8 bases outside the gene matches. The chain's CDR3 is CASNRAGGGTGELFF. In nucleotides, the CDR3 is TGTGCCAGTAACAGAGCGGGGGGCGGGACCGGGGAGCTGTTTTTT. Using reference TRBV19 and TRBJ2-2 for the parts outside the CDR3, the full variable domain is DGGITQSPKYLFRKEGQNVTLSCEQNLNHDAMYWYRQDPGQGLRLIYYSQIVNDFQKGDIAEGYSVSREKKESFPLTVTSAQKNPTAFYLCASNRAGGGTGELFFGEGSRLTVL.

The genes are TRBV29-1 and TRBJ1-4; perhaps TRBD1 as D (5 bases). This CDR3 contains 14 residues. Germline values: CDR1 SQVTM, CDR2 ANQGSEA. V gave up 1 base and J gave up 0 bases, with 6 bases separating them. Here the CDR3 DNA reads TGCAGCGTTGAAGCGGGGGCAACTAATGAAAAACTGTTTTTT. This codes for CSVEAGATNEKLFF.

In its sample, this clone ranks as medium-sized. The chain has TRBV13 and TRBJ1-2; D might be TRBD1 (6 bases). The ends were cut back, 5 bases at V and 6 bases at J, with 13 bases in the middle. Germline V gene sequence: CDR1 PRHDT, CDR2 FYEKMQ (reference sequence). This CDR3 is built from 13 residues. The CDR3 coding sequence is TGTGCCAGCAGCCTGTGGACAGCGGATGGCTACACCTTC. It codes for CASSLWTADGYTF.

The chain has TRBV2 and TRBJ1-5, with D hard to call. The length of the CDR3 is 15 residues. Between the trimmed V and J ends, which lost 2 bases and 3 bases, there was a span of 11 bases. The germline CDR1 and CDR2 sequences are SNHLY and FYNNEI. The CDR3 region has the DNA TGTGCCAGCAGTGAATCACAATGGGCCAATCAGCCCCAGCATTTT. This translates into CASSESQWANQPQHF.

The J gene is TRBJ2-3, the V gene TRBV10-3; 11 nucleotides agree with TRBD2. Germline V gene lookup returns CDR1 ENHRY and CDR2 SYGVKD. The CDR3 has 16 residues. V lost 3 bases to trimming and J lost 8 bases; unmatched junction nucleotides: 10. This CDR3 reads CAISDLAGGPGATQYF. The CDR3 region has the DNA TGTGCCATCAGTGACTTAGCGGGGGGGCCTGGGGCTACGCAGTATTTT.

This clone turned up a few times. This chain links TRBV15 with TRBJ1-2; D gene ambiguous. This CDR3 is built from 15 residues. The germline gives CDR1 LNHNV, CDR2 YYDKDF (reference sequence). Trimming removed 2 bases at V and 2 bases at J, with 12 bases between. DNA of the CDR3: TGTGCCACCAGCAGAAGGAAGGGAGGGAACTATGGCTACACCTTC. Its translation: CATSRRKGGNYGYTF. The complete variable domain, with remaining parts taken from reference TRBV15 and TRBJ1-2, reads DAMVIQNPRYQVTQFGKPVTLSCSQTLNHNVMYWYQQKSSQAPKLLFHYYDKDFNNEADTPDNFQSRRPNTSFCFLDIRSPGLGDTAMYLCATSRRKGGNYGYTFGSGTRLTVV.

The CDR3 DNA is TGTGCCAGCAGTCGGGACAGCCTGACCTACAATGAGCAGTTCTTC. It specifies CASSRDSLTYNEQFF. The rearrangement joins TRBV11-2 to TRBJ2-1; 7 bases align to TRBD1. V gave up 6 bases and J gave up 2 bases; unmatched junction bases: 7. The germline CDR1 and CDR2 sequences are SGHAT and FQNNGV. The CDR3 is 15 residues long.

This chain uses TRBV7-9 with TRBJ2-6; maybe TRBD1 (6 bases). The CDR3 sequence is 15 residues long. Deletions cut 7 bases from V and 2 bases from J, with 12 bases between. Germline CDR1 and CDR2: SEHNR and FQNEAQ (reference sequence). CDR3 loop: CASNRGGTGANVLTF. The CDR3 nucleotides are TGTGCCAGCAACCGAGGGGGAACTGGGGCCAACGTCCTGACTTTC. Using reference TRBV7-9 and TRBJ2-6 for the parts outside the CDR3, the full variable domain is DTGVSQNPRHKITKRGQNVTFRCDPISEHNRLYWYRQTLGQGPEFLTYFQNEAQLEKSRLLSDRFSAERPKGSFSTLEIQRTEQGDSAMYLCASNRGGTGANVLTFGAGSRLTVL.

The rearrangement uses TRBV18 and TRBJ2-6; 9 nucleotides agree with TRBD1. Germline trimming cut 3 bases from V and 1 base from J; bases unmatched to any gene: 7. The germline V gene encodes CDR1 KGHSH and CDR2 LQKENI. CDR3 length: 18 residues. The CDR3 reads CASSPGQGFGSGANVLTF. The CDR3 nucleotides are TGTGCCAGCTCACCGGGACAGGGATTTGGATCTGGGGCCAACGTCCTGACTTTC.

The chain recombines TRBV2 with TRBJ2-2; 12 positions match TRBD1. This CDR3 is built from 17 residues. V lost 5 bases and J lost 7; bases outside the gene matches: 11. Germline V CDR1 and CDR2: SNHLY, FYNNEI. CDR3 nucleotides: TGTGCCAGCAGTCCCCGGGACAGGGGGCCCGGGGGCGGGGAGCTGTTTTTT. This gives the protein CASSPRDRGPGGGELFF. Full variable domain (outside the CDR3, taken from reference TRBV2 and TRBJ2-2): EPEVTQTPSHQVTQMGQEVILRCVPISNHLYFYWYRQILGQKVEFLVSFYNNEISEKSEIFDDQFSVERPDGSNFTLKIRSTKLEDSAMYFCASSPRDRGPGGGELFFGEGSRLTVL.

The chain carries TRBV7-9 and TRBJ1-3; no definite D call. This CDR3 spans 12 amino acids. The V and J ends lost 2 bases and 8 bases respectively, with 7 bases between them. Looked up from germline, CDR1 is SEHNR and CDR2 is FQNEAQ (reference sequence). The CDR3 sequence is CASSLPVDTIYF. CDR3 DNA sequence: TGTGCCAGCAGCTTACCAGTTGACACCATATATTTT.

V is TRBV5-8 and J is TRBJ2-7; perhaps TRBD2 as D (7 bases). Germline values: CDR1 SGHTS, CDR2 YDEGEE. There are 12 residues in the CDR3. CDR3 residues: CSGEDSQYEQYF. CDR3 sequence (DNA): TGTAGCGGGGAGGACAGCCAATACGAGCAGTACTTC.

The chain recombines TRBV19 with TRBJ2-3, with TRBD2 identical over 11 bases. CDR3 length: 15 amino acids. V lost 7 bases, J lost 3 bases, and 6 bases stayed unmatched. Germline CDR1 and CDR2: LNHDA and SQIVND (reference sequence). The CDR3 nucleotides read TGTGCCAGTACCACTACTAGCGGGGGAACAGATACGCAGTATTTT. Translated, it gives CASTTTSGGTDTQYF. The variable domain in full, completed from reference TRBV19 and TRBJ2-3, reads DGGITQSPKYLFRKEGQNVTLSCEQNLNHDAMYWYRQDPGQGLRLIYYSQIVNDFQKGDIAEGYSVSREKKESFPLTVTSAQKNPTAFYLCASTTTSGGTDTQYFGPGTRLTVL.